This entry is about one T cell receptor beta chain. PCR employed 60 Vbeta and 13 Jbeta primers. Method: immunoSEQ multiplex PCR; TCRdb's copy keeps in-frame clones and lacks some. Here the sample spans about 190,000 clones, around 75% being singletons. This sample stems from a study of cytomegalovirus exposure and HLA in healthy donors. The CDR3 is made up of 16 amino acids. The V end lost 3 bases, the J end lost 2 bases, and 14 bases lay between the germline ends. Germline CDR1 and CDR2: LNHDA and SQIVND (reference sequence). This clonotype was obtained from a middle-aged man in good health and CMV-seropositive. The sample taken for sequencing was PBMCs. The chain carries TRBV19 and TRBJ1-5, with D hard to call. The CDR3 is CASSIGPTIGNQPQHF. The CDR3, as DNA: TGTGCCAGTAGTATTGGGCCGACGATTGGCAATCAGCCCCAGCATTTT.